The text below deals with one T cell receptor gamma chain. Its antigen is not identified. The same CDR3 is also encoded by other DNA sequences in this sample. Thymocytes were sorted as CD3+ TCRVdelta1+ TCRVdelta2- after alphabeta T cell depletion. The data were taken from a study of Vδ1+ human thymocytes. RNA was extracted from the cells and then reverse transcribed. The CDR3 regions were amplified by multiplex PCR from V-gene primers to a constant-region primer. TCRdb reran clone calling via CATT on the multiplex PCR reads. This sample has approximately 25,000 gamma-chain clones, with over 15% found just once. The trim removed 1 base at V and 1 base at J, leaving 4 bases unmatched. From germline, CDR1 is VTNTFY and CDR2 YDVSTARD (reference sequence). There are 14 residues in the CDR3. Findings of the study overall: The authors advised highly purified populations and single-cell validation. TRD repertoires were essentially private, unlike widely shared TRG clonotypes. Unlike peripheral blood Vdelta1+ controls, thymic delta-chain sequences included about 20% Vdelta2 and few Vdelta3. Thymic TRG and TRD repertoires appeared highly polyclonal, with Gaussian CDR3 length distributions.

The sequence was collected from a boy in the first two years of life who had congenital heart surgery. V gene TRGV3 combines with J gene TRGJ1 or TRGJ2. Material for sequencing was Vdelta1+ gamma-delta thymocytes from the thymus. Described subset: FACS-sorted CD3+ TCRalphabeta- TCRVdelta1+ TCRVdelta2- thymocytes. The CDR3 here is CATWDRRNYYKKLF. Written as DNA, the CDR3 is TGTGCCACCTGGGACAGAAGAAATTATTATAAGAAACTCTTT.